A selection of T cell receptor beta chains follows, all from one sample in a study of OX40 agonist ivuxolimab in advanced cancers. Sequencing was performed with immunoSEQ multiplex PCR; in TCRdb, only in-frame clones are kept and a portion is missing. Of roughly 100,000 clones detected, 80% to 95% appear once; the ten largest clones hold about 3%. The material was CD4+ or CD8+ T cells sorted from blood, obtained in a trial of the OX40 agonist ivuxolimab. These receptors originate from an adult with an advanced solid tumor such as melanoma, head and neck, liver or kidney cancer. Each CDR3 is given with its conserved first and last residue. Fields, in order: V gene, CDR3 protein.

TRBV28	CASSSTRGQDLETQYF
TRBV11-3	CASSLSGQPNTEAFF
TRBV7-2	CASSLMGQPLSTF
TRBV11-2	CASSLAGSHYRARGNTIYF
TRBV19	CASSPGAPEAFF
TRBV27	CASSLRYGREPYEQYF
TRBV5-1	CASSLGPPRQGPSYEQYF
TRBV7-6	CASSLGGSSEQYF
TRBV5-6	CASSLGVGGNQPQHF
TRBV19	CASSIGTSREQYF
TRBV9	CASSVSSGGTYEQYF
TRBV27	CASSSDLSGLAGYNEQFF
TRBV27	CASSPTLVRPYEQYF
TRBV7-9	CASSPGLAGSYNEQFF
TRBV4-1	CASSQQDRGGYEQYF
TRBV29-1	CSVVGLYGYTF
TRBV7-9	CASSNNPSGVYGYTF
TRBV29-1	CSVEDRQTGHNEQFF
TRBV9	CASSVGTSQETQYF
TRBV6-5	CAIGQGAWETQYF
TRBV6-5	CASSRAPNYGYTF
TRBV27	CASSLVAKQEQFF
TRBV5-1	CASSLERTNTGELFF
TRBV27	CASRLSKRVYNEQFF
TRBV11-2	CASSLGMGGESYNEQFF
TRBV4-1	CASSQETWATNEKLFF
TRBV27	CASSSQAGLGYEQYF
TRBV6-4	CASSEERGSSYEQYF
TRBV7-2	CASSFSGSQYGYTF
TRBV30	CASDRGSYEQYF
TRBV27	CASSADRGLGYTF
TRBV25-1	CASSEGYSSGYTF
TRBV27	CASSLSRGNEQFF
TRBV21-1	CASPLKGVGGGGDTHNEQFF
TRBV27	CASSFVAASSYNEQFF
TRBV19	CASSPGPSSSYEQYF
TRBV5-6	CASSLSDGGNQPQHF
TRBV27	CASSLSGDLPGNTIYF
TRBV19	CASSTRNRGVNTEAFF
TRBV5-6	CASSLESGEVGDTQYF
TRBV19	CASSIWSENTEAFF
TRBV15	CATSAPGQGYYEQYF
TRBV6-1	CASYRGNEQFF
TRBV5-4	CASSLDRSRRDEQFF
TRBV6-5	CASTPGRSYEQYF
TRBV7-9	CASREVTYNEQFF
TRBV7-8	CASSILLAGGANEQFF
TRBV9	CASSPWGDSQLSPLHF
TRBV18	CASSPTPYRDSSNQPQHF
TRBV19	CASRSSGAPSYEQYF
TRBV2	CASMGNTEAFF
TRBV7-9	CASSSPLGYEQYF
TRBV7-2	CASSLAGVNYEQYF
TRBV6-5	CASSPGEETQYF
TRBV5-6	CASSYGLAGGRETQYF
TRBV14	CASSQLGNEQFF
TRBV27	CASSLSGTEAFF